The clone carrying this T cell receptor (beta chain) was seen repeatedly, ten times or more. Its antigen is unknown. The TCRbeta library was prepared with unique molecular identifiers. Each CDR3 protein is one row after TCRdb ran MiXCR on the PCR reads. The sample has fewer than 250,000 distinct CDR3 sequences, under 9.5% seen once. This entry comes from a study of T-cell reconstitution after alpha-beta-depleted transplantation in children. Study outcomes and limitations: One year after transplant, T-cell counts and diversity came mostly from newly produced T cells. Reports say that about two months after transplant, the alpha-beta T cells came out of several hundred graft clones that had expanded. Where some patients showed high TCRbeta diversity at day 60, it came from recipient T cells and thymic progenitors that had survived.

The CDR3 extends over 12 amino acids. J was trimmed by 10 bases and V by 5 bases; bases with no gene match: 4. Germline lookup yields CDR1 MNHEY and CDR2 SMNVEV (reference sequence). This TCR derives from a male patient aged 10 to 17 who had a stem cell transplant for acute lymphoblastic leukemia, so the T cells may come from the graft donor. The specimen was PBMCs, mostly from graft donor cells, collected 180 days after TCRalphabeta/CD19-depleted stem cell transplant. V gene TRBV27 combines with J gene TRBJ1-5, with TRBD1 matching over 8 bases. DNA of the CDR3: TGTGCCAGCAGTCAGGGGGCGTACCCCCAGCATTTT. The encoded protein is CASSQGAYPQHF.